One and the same sample provided the 12 T cell receptor beta chains below, sequenced in a study of human T cells and chemical hapten exposure. Time point here: patch test 3, about 24 weeks after DPC sensitization. Treatment in this sample: therapeutic diphenylcyclopropenone sensitization with weekly scalp DPC. TCRdb reprocessed the RACE reads with MiXCR, giving one entry per CDR3 protein. The sample yields roughly 60,000 distinct CDR3 sequences, roughly an eighth seen once. Specimen: whole blood, collected in connection with sensitization to the hapten diphenylcyclopropenone (DPC). The receptor source for this set is a man aged 25 to 40 with alopecia areata. Some clones in this sample may be carry-over from other donors' samples.

The chain is built from TRBV11-3 and TRBJ2-2, with a weak D call TRBD1 (5 bases). The length of the CDR3 is 18 residues. Germline V gene lookup returns CDR1 SGHNT and CDR2 YENEEA. V lost 2 bases to trimming and J lost 0 bases, with 16 bases between them. CDR3 DNA: TGTGCCAGCAGCTTAAATTTATGGGGCAGAGCGAACACCGGGGAGCTGTTTTTT. Protein product: CASSLNLWGRANTGELFF.

A few counts support this clonotype. The chain is built from TRBV7-8 and TRBJ1-4, with D tentatively TRBD1 (5 bases). The CDR3 extends over 16 amino acids. V was cut by 5 bases and J by 7 bases, with 20 bases left in between. Germline values: CDR1 SGHVS, CDR2 FQNEAQ. The CDR3 reads CASSPTTAGAVEKLFF. Here the CDR3 DNA reads TGTGCCAGCAGCCCAACCACAGCCGGGGCGGTTGAAAAACTGTTTTTT. Complete variable domain (other parts from reference TRBV7-8 and TRBJ1-4): GAGVSQSPRYKVAKRGQDVALRCDPISGHVSLFWYQQALGQGPEFLTYFQNEAQLDKSGLPSDRFFAERPEGSVSTLKIQRTQQEDSAVYLCASSPTTAGAVEKLFFGSGTQLSVL.

This clonotype was counted ten times or more. The chain recombines TRBV6-2 or TRBV6-3 with TRBJ2-6, with 7 bases aligning to TRBD2. Germline lookup yields CDR1 MNHEY and CDR2 SVGEGT. The CDR3 runs 17 residues. The ends lost 5 bases at V and 0 bases at J; junction bases unmatched: 7. DNA for the CDR3: TGTGCCAGCAGTAGGGGAGCGGGGAGCTCTGGGGCCAACGTCCTGACTTTC. Protein: CASSRGAGSSGANVLTF.

J is TRBJ2-2 and V is TRBV5-5; D is perhaps TRBD1 (6 bases). The length of the CDR3 is 16 residues. Germline V gene data show CDR1 as SGHKS and CDR2 as YYEKEE (reference sequence). Between the trimmed V and J ends, which lost 4 bases and 7 bases, there was a span of 20 bases. The CDR3 is CASSPIQGWNFGELFF. CDR3 in DNA: TGTGCCAGCAGCCCCATACAGGGATGGAACTTCGGGGAGCTGTTTTTT.

This clonotype has a count of ten or more. V is TRBV13 and J is TRBJ1-1, with D uncertain. Trimming pared 7 bases from V and 6 bases from J, leaving 21 bases between. The germline V gene encodes CDR1 PRHDT and CDR2 FYEKMQ (reference sequence). This CDR3 comprises 15 residues. The CDR3 spells CASTLKGQVVPEAFF. The CDR3 DNA is TGTGCCAGCACCCTCAAAGGGCAGGTTGTTCCTGAAGCTTTCTTT.

This clonotype was seen at least ten times. The V and J genes are TRBV18 and TRBJ2-5, with 10 bases fitting TRBD1. V shed 7 bases and J 3 bases; nucleotides not matched to a gene: 8. From germline, CDR1 is KGHSH and CDR2 LQKENI. The CDR3 length is 15 residues. CDR3 DNA: TGTGCCAGCTTCGACCGGGACAGGGGAAAAGAGACCCAGTACTTC. Translation gives CASFDRDRGKETQYF. Looking up the rest from reference TRBV18 and TRBJ2-5 gives the full variable domain: NAGVMQNPRHLVRRRGQEARLRCSPMKGHSHVYWYRQLPEEGLKFMVYLQKENIIDESGMPKERFSAEFPKEGPSILRIQQVVRGDSAAYFCASFDRDRGKETQYFGPGTRLLVL.

V and J are TRBV12-3 or TRBV12-4 and TRBJ2-2; 7 bases are a match to TRBD1. The CDR3 loop spans 14 amino acids. V lost 0 bases to trimming and J lost 7 bases; unmatched junction nucleotides: 2. The CDR3: CASSLARQGGELFF. CDR3 sequence (DNA): TGTGCCAGCAGTTTAGCGCGACAGGGCGGGGAGCTGTTTTTT.

At least ten counts were recorded for this clonotype. J is TRBJ2-7 and V is TRBV12-3 or TRBV12-4; the match to TRBD1 covers 8 bases. This CDR3 contains 16 residues. The V and J ends lost 5 bases and 3 bases, in that order; junction bases with no gene match: 12. DNA of the CDR3: TGTGCCAGCAGTCCTACCCCCGGACAGGGCAACTACGAGCAGTACTTC. Translating it yields CASSPTPGQGNYEQYF.

This clonotype was observed many times. As DNA, the CDR3 is TGCAGTGCCCTGTCCGGGGAGCTCAATCAGCCCCAGCATTTT. Translation: CSALSGELNQPQHF. The V call is TRBV20-1, the J call TRBJ1-5; D not resolved. Looked up from germline, CDR1 is DFQATT and CDR2 is SNEGSKA (reference sequence). V dropped 6 bases and J dropped 3 bases, with 15 bases sitting between them. The CDR3 has 14 residues.

At least ten counts were recorded for this clonotype. The chain employs TRBV19 and TRBJ2-1; D tentatively reads TRBD1 or TRBD2 (7 bases each). The CDR3 has 17 residues. Germline V gene sequence: CDR1 LNHDA, CDR2 SQIVND (reference sequence). V was pared by 6 bases and J by 10 bases, with 28 bases between. The CDR3 loop is CASRITATGSTAGEQFF. In DNA, the CDR3 is TGTGCCAGTAGAATCACCGCGACAGGGTCGACAGCGGGGGAGCAGTTCTTC.

In DNA form, the CDR3 reads TGTGCCAGCAGCATCCACTCGAGCACAGATACGCAGTATTTT. As protein: CASSIHSSTDTQYF. The gene calls are TRBV7-3 and TRBJ2-3; D is unclear. In germline, CDR1 is SGHTA, CDR2 FQGTGA. This CDR3 has 14 residues. The V end lost 5 bases, the J end lost 0 bases, and 9 bases lay between the germline ends.

This chain joins TRBV18 and TRBJ2-2; D may be TRBD2 (6 bases). The germline V and J ends were trimmed by 1 base and 1 base, with 13 bases remaining between them. This CDR3 spans 17 amino acids. The germline V gene has CDR1 KGHSH and CDR2 LQKENI. CDR3 in amino acids: CASSPRRGRMNTGELFF. The CDR3 coding sequence is TGTGCCAGCTCACCACGGCGGGGACGGATGAACACCGGGGAGCTGTTTTTT.